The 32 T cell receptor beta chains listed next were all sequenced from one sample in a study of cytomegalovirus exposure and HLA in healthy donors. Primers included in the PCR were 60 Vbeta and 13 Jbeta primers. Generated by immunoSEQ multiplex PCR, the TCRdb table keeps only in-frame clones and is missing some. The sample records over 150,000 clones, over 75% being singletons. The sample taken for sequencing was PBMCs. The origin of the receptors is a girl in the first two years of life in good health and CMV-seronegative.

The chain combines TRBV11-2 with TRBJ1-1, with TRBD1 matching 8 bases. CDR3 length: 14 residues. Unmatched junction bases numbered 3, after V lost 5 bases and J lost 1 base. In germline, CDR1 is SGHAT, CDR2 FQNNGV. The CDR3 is CASSPTGANTEAFF. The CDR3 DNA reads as TGTGCCAGCAGCCCGACAGGGGCGAACACTGAAGCTTTCTTT.

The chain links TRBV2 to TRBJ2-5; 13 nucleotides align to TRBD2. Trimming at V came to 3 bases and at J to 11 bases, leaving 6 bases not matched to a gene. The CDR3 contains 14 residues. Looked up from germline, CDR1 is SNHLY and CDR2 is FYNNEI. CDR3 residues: CASSDGLAGVQQYF. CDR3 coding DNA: TGTGCCAGCAGTGACGGACTAGCGGGAGTTCAGCAGTACTTC.

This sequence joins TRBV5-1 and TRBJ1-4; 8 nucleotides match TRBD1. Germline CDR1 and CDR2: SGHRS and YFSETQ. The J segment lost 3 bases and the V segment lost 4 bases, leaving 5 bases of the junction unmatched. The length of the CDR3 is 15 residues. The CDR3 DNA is TGCGCCAGCAGCCCGGGGACAGGTCCTAATGAAAAACTGTTTTTT. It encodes CASSPGTGPNEKLFF.

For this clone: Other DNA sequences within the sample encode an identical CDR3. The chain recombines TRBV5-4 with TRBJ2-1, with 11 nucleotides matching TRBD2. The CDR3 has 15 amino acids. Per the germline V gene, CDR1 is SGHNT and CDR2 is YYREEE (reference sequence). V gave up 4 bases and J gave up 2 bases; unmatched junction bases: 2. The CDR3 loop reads CASSPTSGAYNEQFF. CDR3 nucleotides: TGTGCCAGCAGCCCGACTAGCGGGGCCTACAATGAGCAGTTCTTC.

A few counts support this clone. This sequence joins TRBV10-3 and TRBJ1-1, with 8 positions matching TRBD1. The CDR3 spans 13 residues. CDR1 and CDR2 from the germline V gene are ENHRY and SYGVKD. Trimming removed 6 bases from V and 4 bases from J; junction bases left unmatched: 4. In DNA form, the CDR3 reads TGTGCCATCAGGGGCGACAGGGGCACTGAAGCTTTCTTT. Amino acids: CAIRGDRGTEAFF.

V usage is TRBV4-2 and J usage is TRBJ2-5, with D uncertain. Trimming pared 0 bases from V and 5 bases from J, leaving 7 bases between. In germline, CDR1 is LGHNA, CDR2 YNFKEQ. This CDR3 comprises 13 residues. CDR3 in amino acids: CASSQEFRETQYF. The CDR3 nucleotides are TGTGCCAGCAGCCAAGAGTTCCGGGAGACCCAGTACTTC.

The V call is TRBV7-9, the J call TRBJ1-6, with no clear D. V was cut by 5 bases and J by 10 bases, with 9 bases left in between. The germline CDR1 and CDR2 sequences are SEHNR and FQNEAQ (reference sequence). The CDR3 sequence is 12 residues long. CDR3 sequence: CASSRGRSPLHF. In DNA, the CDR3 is TGTGCCAGCAGCCGAGGGCGCTCACCCCTCCACTTT.

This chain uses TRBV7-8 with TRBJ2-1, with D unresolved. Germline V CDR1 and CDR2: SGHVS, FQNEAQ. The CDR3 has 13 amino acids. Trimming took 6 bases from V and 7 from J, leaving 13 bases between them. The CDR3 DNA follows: TGTGCCAGCAGTGGCAGTTTGAGGAATGAGCAGTTCTTC. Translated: CASSGSLRNEQFF.

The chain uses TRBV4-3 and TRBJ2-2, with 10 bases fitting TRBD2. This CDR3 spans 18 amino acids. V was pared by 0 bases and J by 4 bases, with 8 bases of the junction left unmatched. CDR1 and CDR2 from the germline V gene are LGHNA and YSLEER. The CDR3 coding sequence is TGCGCCAGCAGCCAAGATACTAGCGGGATAGGCTTCACCGGGGAGCTGTTTTTT. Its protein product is CASSQDTSGIGFTGELFF.

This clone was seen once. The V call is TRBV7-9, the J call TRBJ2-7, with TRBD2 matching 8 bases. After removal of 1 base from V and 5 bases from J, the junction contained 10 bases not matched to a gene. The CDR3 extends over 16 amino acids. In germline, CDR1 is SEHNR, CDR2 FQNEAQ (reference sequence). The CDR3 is CASSLVSGTRRNEQYF. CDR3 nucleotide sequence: TGTGCCAGCAGCTTAGTTTCCGGGACTAGGAGGAACGAGCAGTACTTC. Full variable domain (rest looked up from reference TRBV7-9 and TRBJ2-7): DTGVSQNPRHKITKRGQNVTFRCDPISEHNRLYWYRQTLGQGPEFLTYFQNEAQLEKSRLLSDRFSAERPKGSFSTLEIQRTEQGDSAMYLCASSLVSGTRRNEQYFGPGTRLTVT.

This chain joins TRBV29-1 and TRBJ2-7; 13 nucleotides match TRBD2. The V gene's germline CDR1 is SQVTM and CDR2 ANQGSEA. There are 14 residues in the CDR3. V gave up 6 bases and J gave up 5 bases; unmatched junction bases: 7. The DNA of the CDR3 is TGCAGCGTCCTTGGACTAGCGGGAGTTGACGAGCAGTACTTC. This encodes CSVLGLAGVDEQYF.

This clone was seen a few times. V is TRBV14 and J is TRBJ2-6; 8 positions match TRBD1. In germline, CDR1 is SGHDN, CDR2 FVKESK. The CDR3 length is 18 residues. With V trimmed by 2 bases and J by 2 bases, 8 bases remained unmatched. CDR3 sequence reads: CASSQIGWTGPGANVLTF. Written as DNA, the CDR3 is TGTGCCAGCAGCCAAATAGGATGGACAGGGCCTGGGGCCAACGTCCTGACTTTC. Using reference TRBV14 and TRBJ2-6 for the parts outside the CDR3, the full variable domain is EAGVTQFPSHSVIEKGQTVTLRCDPISGHDNLYWYRRVMGKEIKFLLHFVKESKQDESGMPNNRFLAERTGGTYSTLKVQPAELEDSGVYFCASSQIGWTGPGANVLTFGAGSRLTVL.

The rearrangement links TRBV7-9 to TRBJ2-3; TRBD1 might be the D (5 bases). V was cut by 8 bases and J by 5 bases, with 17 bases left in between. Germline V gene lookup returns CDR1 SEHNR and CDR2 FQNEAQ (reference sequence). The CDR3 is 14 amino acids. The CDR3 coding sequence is TGTGCCAGCTCCCAGGGCAACCGAGTAGATACGCAGTATTTT. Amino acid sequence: CASSQGNRVDTQYF.

CDR3 protein: CASSLHIQGLAGGGQETQYF. For the CDR3, the DNA is TGCGCCAGCAGCCTCCACATACAGGGACTAGCGGGGGGGGGCCAAGAGACCCAGTACTTC. This chain uses TRBV5-1 with TRBJ2-5, with 16 bases fitting TRBD2. V trimming: 4 bases; J trimming: 1 base; junction bases outside the gene matches: 13. The CDR3 sequence is 20 residues long. Germline assignment: CDR1 SGHRS and CDR2 YFSETQ. Using reference TRBV5-1 and TRBJ2-5 for the parts outside the CDR3, the full variable domain is KAGVTQTPRYLIKTRGQQVTLSCSPISGHRSVSWYQQTPGQGLQFLFEYFSETQRNKGNFPGRFSGRQFSNSRSEMNVSTLELGDSALYLCASSLHIQGLAGGGQETQYFGPGTRLLVL.

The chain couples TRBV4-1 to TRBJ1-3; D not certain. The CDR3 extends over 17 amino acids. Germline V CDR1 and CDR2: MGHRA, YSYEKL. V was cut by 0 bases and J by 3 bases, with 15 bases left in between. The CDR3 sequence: CASSQENSYGVGNTIYF. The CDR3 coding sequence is TGCGCCAGCAGCCAAGAGAATTCCTACGGGGTTGGAAACACCATATATTTT.

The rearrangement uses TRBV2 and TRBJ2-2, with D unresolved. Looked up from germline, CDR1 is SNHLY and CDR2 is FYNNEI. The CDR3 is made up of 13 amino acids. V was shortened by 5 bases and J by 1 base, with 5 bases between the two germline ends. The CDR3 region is CASSLWNTGELFF. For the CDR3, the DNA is TGTGCCAGCAGTCTGTGGAACACCGGGGAGCTGTTTTTT.

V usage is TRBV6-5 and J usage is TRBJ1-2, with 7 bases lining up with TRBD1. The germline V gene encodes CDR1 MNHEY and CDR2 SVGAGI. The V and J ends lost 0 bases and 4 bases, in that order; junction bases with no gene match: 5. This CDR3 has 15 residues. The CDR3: CASSYSWAGGYGYTF. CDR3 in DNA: TGTGCCAGCAGTTACTCGTGGGCAGGGGGCTATGGCTACACCTTC.

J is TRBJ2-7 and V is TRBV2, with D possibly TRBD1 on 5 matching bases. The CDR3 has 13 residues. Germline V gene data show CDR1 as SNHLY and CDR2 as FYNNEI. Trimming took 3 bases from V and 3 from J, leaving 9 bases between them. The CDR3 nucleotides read TGTGCCAGCAGTGATCCCAGGGACTACGAGCAGTACTTC. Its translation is CASSDPRDYEQYF.

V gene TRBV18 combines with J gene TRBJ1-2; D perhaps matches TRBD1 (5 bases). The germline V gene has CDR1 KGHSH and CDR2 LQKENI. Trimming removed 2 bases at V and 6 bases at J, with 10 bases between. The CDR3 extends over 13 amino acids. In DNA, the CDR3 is TGTGCCAGCTCACCAAGGGGATCGGATGGCTACACCTTC. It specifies CASSPRGSDGYTF.

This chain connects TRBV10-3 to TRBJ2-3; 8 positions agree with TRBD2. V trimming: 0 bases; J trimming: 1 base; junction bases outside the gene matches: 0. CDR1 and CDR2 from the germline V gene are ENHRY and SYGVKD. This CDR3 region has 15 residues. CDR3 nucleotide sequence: TGTGCCATCAGTGAGTCTAGCGGGGGCACAGATACGCAGTATTTT. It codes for CAISESSGGTDTQYF.

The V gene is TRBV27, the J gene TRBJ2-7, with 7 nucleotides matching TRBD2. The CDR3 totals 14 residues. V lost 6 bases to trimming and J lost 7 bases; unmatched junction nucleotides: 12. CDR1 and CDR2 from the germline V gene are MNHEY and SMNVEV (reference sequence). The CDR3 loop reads CASRPLGGGGEQYF. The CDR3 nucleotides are TGTGCCAGCAGACCCCTGGGGGGGGGAGGGGAGCAGTACTTC.

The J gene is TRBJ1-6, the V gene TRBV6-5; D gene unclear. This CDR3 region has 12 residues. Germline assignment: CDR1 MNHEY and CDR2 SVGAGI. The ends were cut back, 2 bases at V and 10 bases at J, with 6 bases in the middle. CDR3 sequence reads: CASSYQRSPLHF. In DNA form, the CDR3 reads TGTGCCAGCAGTTACCAGCGGTCACCCCTCCACTTT.

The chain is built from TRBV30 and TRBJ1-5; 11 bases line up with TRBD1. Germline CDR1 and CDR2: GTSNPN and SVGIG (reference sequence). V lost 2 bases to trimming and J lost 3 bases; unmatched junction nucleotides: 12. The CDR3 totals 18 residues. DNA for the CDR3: TGTGCCTGGAGTCGAGGGACAGGGGGGGGCCCCCCCAATCAGCCCCAGCATTTT. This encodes CAWSRGTGGGPPNQPQHF.

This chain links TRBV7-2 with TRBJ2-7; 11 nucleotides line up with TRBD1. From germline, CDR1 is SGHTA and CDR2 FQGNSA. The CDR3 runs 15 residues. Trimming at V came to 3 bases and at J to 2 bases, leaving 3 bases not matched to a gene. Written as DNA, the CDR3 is TGTGCCAGCAGCTTCGGACAGGGGGCCACCTACGAGCAGTACTTC. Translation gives CASSFGQGATYEQYF.

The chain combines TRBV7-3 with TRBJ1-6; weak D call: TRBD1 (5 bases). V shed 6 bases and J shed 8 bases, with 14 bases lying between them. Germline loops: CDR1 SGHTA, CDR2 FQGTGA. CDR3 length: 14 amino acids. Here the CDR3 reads CASRIKRRDSPLHF. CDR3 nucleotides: TGTGCCAGCAGGATTAAACGCAGGGATTCACCCCTCCACTTT.

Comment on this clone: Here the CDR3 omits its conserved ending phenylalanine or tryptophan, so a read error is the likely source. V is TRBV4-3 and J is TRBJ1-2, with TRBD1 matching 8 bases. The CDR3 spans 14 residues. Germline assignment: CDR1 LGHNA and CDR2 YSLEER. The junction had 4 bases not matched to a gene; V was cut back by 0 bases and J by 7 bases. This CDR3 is CASSQDQGASGYTL. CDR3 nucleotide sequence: TGCGCCAGCAGCCAAGACCAGGGGGCGAGTGGCTACACCCTC.

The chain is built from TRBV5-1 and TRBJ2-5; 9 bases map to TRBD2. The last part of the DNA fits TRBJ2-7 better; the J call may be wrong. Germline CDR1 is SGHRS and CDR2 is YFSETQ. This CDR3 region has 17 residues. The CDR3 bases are TGCGCCAGCAGCCCCCCTCTCCTAGCGGGATTCTCCTACGAGCAGTACTTC. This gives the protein CASSPPLLAGFSYEQYF.

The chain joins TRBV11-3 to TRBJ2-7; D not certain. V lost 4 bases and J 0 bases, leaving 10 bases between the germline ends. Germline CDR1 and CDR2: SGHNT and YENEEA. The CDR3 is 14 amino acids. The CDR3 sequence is CASSSSPSSYEQYF. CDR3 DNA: TGTGCCAGCAGCTCTAGTCCAAGCTCCTACGAGCAGTACTTC.

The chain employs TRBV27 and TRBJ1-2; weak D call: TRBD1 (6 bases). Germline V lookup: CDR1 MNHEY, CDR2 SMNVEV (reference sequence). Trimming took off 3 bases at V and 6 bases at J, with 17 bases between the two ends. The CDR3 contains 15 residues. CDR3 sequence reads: CASSFTGNSNNGYTF. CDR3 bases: TGTGCCAGCAGTTTTACAGGGAATTCTAATAATGGCTACACCTTC.

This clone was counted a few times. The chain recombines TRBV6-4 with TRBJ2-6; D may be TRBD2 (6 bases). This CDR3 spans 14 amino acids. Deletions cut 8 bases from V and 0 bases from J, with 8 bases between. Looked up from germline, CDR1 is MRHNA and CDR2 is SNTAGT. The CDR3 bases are TGTGCCAGCGGGAGGAGCTCTGGGGCCAACGTCCTGACTTTC. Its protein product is CASGRSSGANVLTF.

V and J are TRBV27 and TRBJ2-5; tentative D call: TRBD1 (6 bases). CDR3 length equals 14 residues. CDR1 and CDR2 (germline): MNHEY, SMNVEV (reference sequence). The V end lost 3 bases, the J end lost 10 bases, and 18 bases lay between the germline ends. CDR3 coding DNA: TGTGCCAGCAGTTTGGGCTCCCCGGCAGGGGACCAGTACTTC. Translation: CASSLGSPAGDQYF.

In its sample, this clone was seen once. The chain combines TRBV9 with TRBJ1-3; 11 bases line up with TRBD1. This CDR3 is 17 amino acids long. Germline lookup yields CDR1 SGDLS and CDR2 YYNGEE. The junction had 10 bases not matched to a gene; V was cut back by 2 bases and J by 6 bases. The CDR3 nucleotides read TGTGCCAGCAGCGTTTACCGGGACAGGGGGGCAGAAAACACCATATATTTT. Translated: CASSVYRDRGAENTIYF.